Listed below are T cell receptor beta chains from one sample, sequenced in a study of cytomegalovirus exposure and HLA in healthy donors. Clones were sequenced by immunoSEQ multiplex PCR, and TCRdb holds only the in-frame ones, with some missing. The data contain 120,000 to 150,000 clones, roughly 87% of them singletons. Sequences were obtained from PBMCs. The receptors come from a young man in good health and CMV-seropositive. CDR3s include the opening cysteine and the closing phenylalanine or tryptophan.

J gene,V gene,CDR3 length,CDR3 protein
TRBJ2-3,TRBV4-1,15,CASRTSGGDSDTQYF
TRBJ1-1,TRBV6-6,12,CASSWLNTEAFF
TRBJ2-7,TRBV5-1,14,CASSLDGQGGEQYF
TRBJ1-2,TRBV28,12,CATWGRVYGYTF
TRBJ2-1,TRBV7-2,18,CASSLVLGGGSSYNEQFF
TRBJ1-5,TRBV28,18,CASSPGQGTFDEWKPQHF
TRBJ1-4,TRBV10-2,17,CASSDGTGLPTNEKLFF
TRBJ1-5,TRBV5-5,17,CASSFGGTVYSNQPQHF
TRBJ2-7,TRBV4-1,19,CASSQFLTRTSGDGEEQYF
TRBJ2-5,TRBV30,15,CAWTSRGAHAETQYF
TRBJ2-1,TRBV6-5,15,CASSYSSDPYNEQFF
TRBJ2-7,TRBV6-5,13,CASSYETRHEQYF
TRBJ1-6,TRBV2,13,CASHRDTNSPLHF
TRBJ1-2,TRBV19,14,CASSERRAAYGYTF
TRBJ1-5,TRBV9,15,CASSAGQGIRQPQHF
TRBJ1-2,TRBV6-5,15,CASRFSGTGEGGYTF
TRBJ2-4,TRBV5-5,14,CASSYRDSVNIQYF
TRBJ2-5,TRBV6-5,15,CASSYRAGAAETQYF
TRBJ2-7,TRBV28,19,CASSPSSGTSEMSSYEQYF
TRBJ2-7,TRBV2,14,CASTPGHRSYEQYF
TRBJ1-1,TRBV29-1,17,CSVATRGAPPGATEAFF
TRBJ2-3,TRBV28,15,CASSLSVFYTDTQYF
TRBJ1-5,TRBV18,15,CASSPREGGNQPQHF
TRBJ1-5,TRBV6-5,14,CASSARTANQPQHF
TRBJ1-1,TRBV7-6,13,CASSVGHYTEAFF
TRBJ2-2,TRBV5-1,15,CASRNQQSYTGELFF
TRBJ1-1,TRBV10-3,16,CAISGYGGTGLPEAFF
TRBJ1-1,TRBV18,15,CASSLPTGGNTEAFF
TRBJ1-1,TRBV29-1,12,CSVGVEGTEAFF
TRBJ1-5,TRBV6-1,13,CATRTGNNQPQHF
TRBJ1-5,TRBV5-1,14,CASSWGGTDQPQHF
TRBJ2-5,TRBV28,12,CASSKLRETQYF
TRBJ2-3,TRBV7-2,14,CASSYGLDSDTQYF
TRBJ1-2,TRBV28,16,CASSFGRGGINYGYTF
TRBJ2-5,TRBV11-3,14,CASSWGLGQETQYF
TRBJ2-5,TRBV4-2,15,CASSQDRGGQETQYF
TRBJ1-2,TRBV6-1,10,CATAQGGYTF
TRBJ1-1,TRBV5-1,16,CASSLALGQLNTEAFF
TRBJ2-1,TRBV5-1,16,CASSLPETPSYNEQFF
TRBJ1-2,TRBV2,13,CASRGRAGYGYTF
TRBJ1-4,TRBV28,14,CATRRGGLYEKLFF
TRBJ1-1,TRBV9,15,CASSVAWGGETEAFF
TRBJ2-3,TRBV6-6,15,CASSDYRGRTDTQYF